Sequencing of this T cell receptor beta chain was carried out in a study of cytomegalovirus exposure and HLA in healthy donors (dated by TCRdb to about 2017). A note on the overall study: In an earlier analysis of around 540 of the donors, 276 Gb of sequence data and roughly 100 million unique TCR beta sequences from some 170 million T cells were reported. About five DR-DQ haplotypes were handled as single units for association and clustering because linkage in the cohort was strong. The aim of the study was to test whether cataloging public T cell receptors could identify signatures of past pathogen exposure. Both class I and class II loci were covered by HLA typing, at four-digit resolution. A separate validation cohort of 100 to 150 different subjects was used in addition to the approximately 610-subject first cohort. Typing coverage differed by locus: A, B, C, DRB1 and DQB1 were typed in about 629-640 donors, DQA1 in roughly 510, DPA1 in 600 to 610, and DPB1 in just under 490. Donor age, sex, ethnicity and CMV serostatus were compiled alongside the repertoire data. Using immunosequencing, the study profiled T cell repertoires from 666 subjects and related those repertoires to cytomegalovirus serostatus. Rather than using new phenotypic data, the later analysis identified candidate immune exposures from TCR beta sequences and from how often those sequences occurred across donors. Approximately 310 gigabases of sequencing data and approximately 85 million unique TCR sequences were included in an early release covering about 620 HLA-typed donors. A later genetic analysis used genome-wide SNP genotypes for 398 of the 666 donors, treating that subset as a discovery cohort. A later analysis re-examined previously published TCR beta repertoires from hundreds of donors and added high-resolution HLA genotyping to investigate patterns of TCR occurrence. To predict cytomegalovirus infection status, the study brought together high-throughput TCR immunosequencing, statistical association of individual TCRs with disease status, and machine learning. Among the roughly 410 genotyped donors, around 79% belonged to the genetic ancestry cluster associated with self-reported Caucasian donors. All discovery cohort repertoires had been generated using a single sequencing platform. Among several hundred genotyped donors of the cohort, an average of approximately 220,000 unique TCR beta nucleotide sequences was sequenced per donor, of which roughly 17% were non-productive. In an earlier analysis of more than 550 of the donors, high-throughput TCR beta sequencing was used to judge whether each TCR beta V gene segment behaved as functional or pseudogenic. General conclusions and limits of the study: V-gene and J-gene trimming of TCR beta chains was associated with a missense DCLRE1C variant in a later genetic analysis, and the association was replicated in an independent cohort. A further reported finding was that TCR beta sequences accurately predicted the HLA-A and HLA-B alleles for most subjects in the first cohort. Specific HLA alleles were associated with 15,000 to 20,000 TCR beta sequences at a false discovery rate of 0.05 in a later analysis. The classifier was reported to diagnose cytomegalovirus status with high specificity and sensitivity in both the original and validation cohorts. According to a later analysis, most CMV-associated TCR beta chains appeared to be HLA-restricted, and the HLA associations seemed to be driven largely by CMV exposure. A few of the identified cytomegalovirus-associated TCR beta chains were confirmed in vitro to be specific for cytomegalovirus antigens. The authors suggested that the approach could potentially be extended to other disease states and immunological phenotypes. In a later genetic analysis, fewer N-insertions in productive TCRs were reported among donors in an Asian-associated ancestry cluster than the roughly 710-donor mean. Because counts were too low, some 17 rarely observed V segments, including chromosome 9 orphons, were left out of the earlier analysis of some 600 of the donors. When HLA alleles, especially DR and DQ, strongly co-occurred, TCR associations were difficult to assign to individual alleles. In a later analysis, TCR association rates were found to vary across HLA loci, with the most associated TCRs seen for DRB1 alleles and the fewest for HLA-C alleles. Correlated functional status among segregating V segments might reflect linkage disequilibrium, but an unknown experimental factor could not be ruled out. Because HLA typing was missing for some donors at each locus, association tests included only the typed subset. In the study, 150 to 200 TCR beta chains were listed as associated with cytomegalovirus. The sequencing pipeline was judged likely to have produced a cluster of highly shared sequence variants as a technical artifact. Roughly uniform sequencing depth across donors was assumed in presence/absence analyses, although this assumption may not hold. The cohort was sequenced for TCR beta chains only, and without alpha or paired-chain data the features that could be detected were limited. The only immune exposure information available for the cohort was CMV serostatus. A later analysis reported that several top co-occurrence clusters appeared linked to parvovirus B19, influenza, CMV and Epstein-Barr virus. A later analysis found that HLA-associated TCR beta chains were more clonally expanded and had lower generation probabilities than equally common non-associated chains. In an earlier analysis of approximately 590 of the donors, most TCR beta V segments appeared in productive rearrangements about 87% or about 30% of the time, broadly matching IMGT annotations. Most TCR sequences were observed very rarely across donors, whereas some public TCRs were present in many individuals.

Library preparation used the immunoSEQ multiplex PCR assay. A mixture of 60 forward primers for TCR Vbeta segments and 13 reverse primers for TCR Jbeta segments was used in the multiplex PCR. Amplification of the CDR3 region of rearranged TCR beta genes was performed with a multiplex PCR assay on genomic DNA. On the Illumina HiSeq System, the amplified TCR beta libraries were sequenced as 87-base-pair reads. In the source study's methods: In a later analysis, tens of millions of unique TCR beta chains were counted across the approximately 640 repertoires, and around 10 million of these chains were shared by at least two donors. Raw reads were error-corrected and collapsed into unique sequences with a nearest-neighbor algorithm that merged closely related sequences to remove PCR and sequencing errors. To assign V, D and J gene segments, CDR3 sequences were aligned to IMGT reference sequences. For a sequence to be retained, a match of at least six nucleotides was required to both a V gene segment and a J gene segment. A rearrangement counted as productive if the CDR3 had no stop codons and remained in frame with V and J, and every other rearrangement counted as non-productive. CDR3 was defined by IMGT convention, running from the second conserved V-encoded cysteine to the conserved J-encoded phenylalanine. The earlier analysis of some 550 of the donors excluded any sequence lacking an unambiguous match to a single V gene segment. An earlier analysis of around 600 of the donors classified V segments as functional when productive rearrangements were above 56.7% and as segregating when the standard deviation between donors was above 5%. To diagnose cytomegalovirus status from the catalog of TCR beta chain sequences, a statistical classification framework was built. In a later analysis, V and J genes were assigned by comparing TCR nucleotide sequences against IMGT/GENE-DB human TR gene sequences. In a later analysis, CDR3 sequences and most-parsimonious VDJ recombination scenarios were assigned using the TCRdist pipeline. A later analysis defined each TCR beta chain by its CDR3 amino acid sequence plus V-gene family, and excluded reads lacking a unique V-gene family. In a later analysis, some 600 highly shared, low-generation-probability nucleotide sequences were removed to address suspected cross-contamination and a sequencing artifact. In a later analysis, a clonal expansion index was calculated for each public chain from normalized within-repertoire ranks of inferred template counts. A later analysis computed generation probabilities with a VDJ recombination model fitted to out-of-frame rearrangements, and checked the results against IGoR. Hypergeometric tests were used in a later analysis to score TCR-TCR, TCR-HLA and TCR-CMV co-occurrence, with a repertoire-size bias correction applied to the TCR pairs. To estimate false discovery rates, a later analysis permuted the HLA or CMV assignments 20 times. In a later analysis, co-occurring TCRs were grouped using DBSCAN, with TCRdist sequence similarity added in when clustering inside HLA-allele-positive subsets. Co-occurrence clustering excluded repertoires with fewer than 30,000 or more than 120,000 public chains, plus five with anomalous nucleotide sharing. Entries here come from immuneACCESS through TCRdb and include only in-frame sequences with V and J called. Some clones fail to appear in such tables; in the studies checked, an unresolved V gene covers under half of the shortfall, and the cause of the remainder is unknown. V and J calls and clone size come straight from that table; D and trimming were deduced from the DNA. In this sample the table shows some 270,000 clones, around 80% of which occur a single time. Clones ranked in the top ten supply approximately 0.3% of the sample.

Concerning this clone itself: Its antigen is still unknown. No per-base quality is available; no much larger clone lies one base away.

The cohort comprised fewer than 700 healthy bone marrow donors. All cohort members were sampled while nominally healthy, although unrecorded immune exposures were likely present. The donor was CMV seronegative and belonged to the group of 350 to 400 seronegative cohort members. A peripheral blood sample was collected from each donor, and TCR beta sequencing was performed on peripheral blood mononuclear cells. The Qiagen DNeasy Blood Extraction Kit was used to extract genomic DNA from the blood cell samples. Sequenced sample: PBMCs. The TCR originated in a girl aged 2 to 9 in good health and CMV-seronegative.

In nucleotide form, the sequence is TGTGCCTGGAGTGTAGAGGACAATGAGCAGTTCTTC. Its translation is CAWSVEDNEQFF. Recombination connected TRBV30 to TRBJ2-1, with the D gene uncertain. Between the V and J ends, shortened by 0 bases and 5 bases respectively, the junction contains 5 bases. The CDR3 spans 12 residues, from the cysteine through the phenylalanine. This entry keeps only the CDR3 DNA: 36 bases, framed from base 1. CDR1 and CDR2, per the germline V gene (reference sequence), are GTSNPN and SVGIG.